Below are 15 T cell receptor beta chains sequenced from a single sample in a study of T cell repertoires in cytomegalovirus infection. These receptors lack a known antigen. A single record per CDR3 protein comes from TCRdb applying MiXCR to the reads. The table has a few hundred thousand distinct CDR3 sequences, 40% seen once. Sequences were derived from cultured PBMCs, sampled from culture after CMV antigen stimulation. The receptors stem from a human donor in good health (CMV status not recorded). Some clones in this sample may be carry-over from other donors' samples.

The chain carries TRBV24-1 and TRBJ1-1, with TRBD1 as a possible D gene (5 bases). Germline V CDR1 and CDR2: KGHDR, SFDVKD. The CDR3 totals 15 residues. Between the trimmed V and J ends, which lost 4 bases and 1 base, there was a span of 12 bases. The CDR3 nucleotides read TGTGCCACCAGTGACTCCCGGGACGGGAACACTGAAGCTTTCTTT. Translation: CATSDSRDGNTEAFF.

CDR3 DNA: TGTGCCAGCTGGGGCGGGAGTCTCTACAATGAGCAGTTCTTC. Amino acid sequence: CASWGGSLYNEQFF. The chain combines TRBV10-3 with TRBJ2-1; 7 bases are a match to TRBD2. V trimming: 10 bases; J trimming: 3 bases; junction bases outside the gene matches: 9. The length of the CDR3 is 14 residues. Germline V gene lookup returns CDR1 ENHRY and CDR2 SYGVKD.

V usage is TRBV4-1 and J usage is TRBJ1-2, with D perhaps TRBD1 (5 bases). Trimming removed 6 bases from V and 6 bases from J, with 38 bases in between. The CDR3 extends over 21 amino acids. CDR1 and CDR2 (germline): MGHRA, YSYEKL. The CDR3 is CASRRQYQRGAQRIISDGYTF. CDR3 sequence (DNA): TGCGCCAGCAGGCGACAATATCAAAGGGGAGCTCAAAGGATAATATCCGATGGCTACACCTTC.

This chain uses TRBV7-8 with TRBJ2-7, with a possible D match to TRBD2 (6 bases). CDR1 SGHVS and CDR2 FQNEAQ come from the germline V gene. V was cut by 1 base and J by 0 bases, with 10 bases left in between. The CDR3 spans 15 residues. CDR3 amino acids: CASSLGGMLSYEQYF. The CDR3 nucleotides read TGTGCCAGCAGCTTAGGCGGGATGCTCTCCTACGAGCAGTACTTC. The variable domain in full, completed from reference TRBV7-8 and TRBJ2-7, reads GAGVSQSPRYKVAKRGQDVALRCDPISGHVSLFWYQQALGQGPEFLTYFQNEAQLDKSGLPSDRFFAERPEGSVSTLKIQRTQQEDSAVYLCASSLGGMLSYEQYFGPGTRLTVT.

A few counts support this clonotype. The CDR3 loop reads CASTPIATTPPDTQYF. The CDR3 DNA is TGTGCCAGCACCCCCATCGCGACTACACCGCCAGATACGCAGTATTTT. The gene calls are TRBV12-3 or TRBV12-4 and TRBJ2-3, with D tentatively TRBD2 (5 bases). This CDR3 has 16 residues. V was shortened by 7 bases and J by 4 bases, with 21 bases between the two germline ends.

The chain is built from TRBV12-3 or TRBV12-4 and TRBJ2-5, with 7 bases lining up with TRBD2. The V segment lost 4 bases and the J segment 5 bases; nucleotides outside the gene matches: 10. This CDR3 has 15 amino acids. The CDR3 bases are TGTGCCAGCAGTTCCGCCGCAGCCGGGGGGGAGACCCAGTACTTC. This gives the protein CASSSAAAGGETQYF.

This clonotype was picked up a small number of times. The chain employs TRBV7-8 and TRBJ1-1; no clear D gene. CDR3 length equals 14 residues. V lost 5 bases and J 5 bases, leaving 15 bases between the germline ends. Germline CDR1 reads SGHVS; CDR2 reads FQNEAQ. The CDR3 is CASSPSEMGTEAFF. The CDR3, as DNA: TGTGCCAGCAGCCCGTCGGAGATGGGGACTGAAGCTTTCTTT.

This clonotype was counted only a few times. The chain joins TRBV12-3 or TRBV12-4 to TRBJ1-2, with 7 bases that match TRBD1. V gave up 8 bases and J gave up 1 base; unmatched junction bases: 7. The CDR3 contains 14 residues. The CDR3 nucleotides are TGTGCCAGCGGGACAGCCGGAGGTAACTATGGCTACACCTTC. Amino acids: CASGTAGGNYGYTF.

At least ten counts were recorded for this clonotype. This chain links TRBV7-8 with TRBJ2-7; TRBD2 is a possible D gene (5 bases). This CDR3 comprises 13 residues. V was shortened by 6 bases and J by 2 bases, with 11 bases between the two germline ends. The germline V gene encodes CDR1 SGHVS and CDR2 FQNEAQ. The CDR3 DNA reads TGTGCCAGCAGTCGGCAGCGGACCTACGAGCAGTACTTC. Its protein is CASSRQRTYEQYF.

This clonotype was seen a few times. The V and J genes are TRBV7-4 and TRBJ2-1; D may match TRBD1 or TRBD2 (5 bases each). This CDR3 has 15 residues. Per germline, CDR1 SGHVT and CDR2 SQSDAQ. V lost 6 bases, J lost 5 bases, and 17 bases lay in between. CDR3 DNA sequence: TGTGCCAGCAGGAGCCGGGGCGGTGCAAACAATGAGCAGTTCTTC. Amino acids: CASRSRGGANNEQFF.

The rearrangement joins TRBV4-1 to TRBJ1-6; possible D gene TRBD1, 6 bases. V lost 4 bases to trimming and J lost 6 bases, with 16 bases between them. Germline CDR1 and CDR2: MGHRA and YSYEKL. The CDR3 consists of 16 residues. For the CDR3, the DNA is TGCGCCAGCAGCCCCGGGGGCAGGGGTCGTAATTCACCCCTCCACTTT. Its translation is CASSPGGRGRNSPLHF.

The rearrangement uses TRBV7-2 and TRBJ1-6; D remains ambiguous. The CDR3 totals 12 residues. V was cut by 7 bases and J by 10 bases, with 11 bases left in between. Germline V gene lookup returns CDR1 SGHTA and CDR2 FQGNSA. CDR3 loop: CASTLRRSPLHF. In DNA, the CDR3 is TGTGCCAGCACCCTTAGGAGGTCACCCCTCCACTTT.

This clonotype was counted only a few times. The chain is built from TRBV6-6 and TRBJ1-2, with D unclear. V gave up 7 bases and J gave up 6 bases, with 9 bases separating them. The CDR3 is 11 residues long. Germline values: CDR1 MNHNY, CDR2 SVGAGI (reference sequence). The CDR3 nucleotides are TGTGCCAGCATCGCGAGGGATGGCTACACCTTC. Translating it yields CASIARDGYTF.

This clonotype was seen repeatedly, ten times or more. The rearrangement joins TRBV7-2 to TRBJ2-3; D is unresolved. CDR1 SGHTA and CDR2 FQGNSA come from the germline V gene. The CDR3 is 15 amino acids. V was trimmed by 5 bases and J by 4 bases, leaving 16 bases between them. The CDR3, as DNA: TGTGCCAGCAGCCAACTGGCGTGGTCCCCAGATACGCAGTATTTT. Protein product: CASSQLAWSPDTQYF.

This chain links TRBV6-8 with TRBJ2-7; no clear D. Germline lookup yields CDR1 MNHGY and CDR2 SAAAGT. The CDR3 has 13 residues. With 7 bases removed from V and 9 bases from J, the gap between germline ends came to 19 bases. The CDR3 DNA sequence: TGTGCCAGCATCGCAGATACGAGCTTACGGCAGTACTTC. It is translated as CASIADTSLRQYF.